Below, one T cell receptor (beta chain) is given with its context. This clonotype was seen at least ten times. Its antigen remains unidentified. No quality values exist for individual bases; no much larger clone is one base distant. The data are from a study of T-cell reconstitution after alpha-beta-depleted transplantation in children (dated by TCRdb to the mid-2010s). Regarding the study in general: Using TCR repertoire profiling, the study followed T-cell immune reconstitution in a quantitative way in children after TCRalphabeta/CD19-depleted allogeneic hematopoietic cell transplantation.

The CDR3 spans 20 residues, from the cysteine through the phenylalanine. Solely the CDR3 DNA is kept, with 60 bases framed from the first base. The germline V and J ends show losses of 6 bases and 1 base respectively, and no gene match explains 15 bases of the junction. CDR1 SGHRS and CDR2 YFSETQ were looked up in the germline V gene. The protocol used for the library was PCR. Sequenced on an Illumina HiSeq 2500. Molecular barcoding was employed in the preparation of TCR libraries, with unique molecular identifiers being used to normalize TCRbeta repertoire quantification. The public sequencing data were trimmed at Q25 with fastp and processed into clonotypes with MiXCR by TCRdb, which kept only in-frame beta chains. Entries that share a CDR3 protein sequence are merged under the most common genes and DNA. The sample table contains around 78,000 distinct CDR3 sequences; only one count was recorded for around 7.9% of them. Around 2.4% of the sample is taken by the ten largest.

The source is a human donor who donated a stem cell graft to a child with acute lymphoblastic leukemia. Sample: PBMCs from the stem cell graft donor, taken from the stem cell graft. The V and J segments used are TRBV5-1 and TRBJ2-3; 15 bases in between match TRBD2. The CDR3 in this case is CASNTRGGTSGRCGTDTQYF. The DNA is TGCGCCAGCAACACACGCGGAGGGACTAGCGGGAGGTGCGGCACAGATACGCAGTATTTT.